This is a list of T cell receptor beta chains from one sample in a study of STAT3 mutations in large granular lymphocyte leukemia. Clones were sequenced by immunoSEQ multiplex PCR, and TCRdb holds only the in-frame ones, with some missing. Of under 9,500 clones listed, more than 90% are singletons. Sequences were obtained from peripheral blood mononuclear cells. The receptors originated from a man aged 60 to 69 with T-cell large granular lymphocyte leukemia. Some clones in this sample may be carry-over from other donors' samples. Each CDR3 is given with its conserved first and last residue. A D gene is named only where the DNA matches it firmly. Some rows have no size entry. The others give once, few or many, or a class for an expanded clone.

J,D,V,size,DNA,CDR3
TRBJ2-7,NA,TRBV29-1,NA,TGCAGCGTTGCGGAACAGATATACGAGCAGTACTTC,CSVAEQIYEQYF
TRBJ2-3,NA,TRBV12-5,NA,TGTGCTAGTGGACAGGGTAGGGATACGCAGTATTTT,CASGQGRDTQYF
TRBJ2-7,NA,TRBV14,NA,TGTGCCAGCAGCCAACGAGGATTCCCCTACGAGCAGTACTTC,CASSQRGFPYEQYF
TRBJ1-4,NA,TRBV9,NA,TGTGCCAGCAGCGTAGGCGCAACTAATGAAAAACTGTTTTTT,CASSVGATNEKLFF
TRBJ1-6,TRBD1,TRBV10-3,NA,TGTGCCATCAGTGAGACAGGGGAAAGATCACCCCTCCACTTT,CAISETGERSPLHF
TRBJ2-5,NA,TRBV5-1,NA,TGCGCCAGCAGCTTGGAGGAGACCCAGTACTTC,CASSLEETQYF
TRBJ2-7,NA,TRBV7-2,NA,TGTGCCAGCAGCAAGACACCTGGGGCGCGAGCCTACGAGCAGTACTTC,CASSKTPGARAYEQYF
TRBJ1-2,NA,TRBV27,few,TGTGCCAGCAGTTCCCTGGCGGGGCCTCCCCTTGGCTACACCTTC,CASSSLAGPPLGYTF
TRBJ2-3,TRBD1,TRBV2,NA,TGTGCCAGCACCTCGGACAGGGGTAGAACAGATACGCAGTATTTT,CASTSDRGRTDTQYF
TRBJ1-1,TRBD1,TRBV5-1,NA,TGCGCCAGCAGAACAGGGGTGAACACTGAAGCTTTCTTT,CASRTGVNTEAFF
TRBJ1-5,NA,TRBV4-2,NA,TGTGCCAGCAGCCAAGATGGGGGGGGAGAGGGTCAGCCCCAGCATTTT,CASSQDGGGEGQPQHF